This T cell receptor (beta chain) was profiled in a study of blood T cell repertoires in COVID-19. Original processing notes: Using reference gene primer amplification, nucleated cell counts were estimated. TCRdb's copy holds only in-frame clones and misses some; the assay was immunoSEQ multiplex PCR. V and J calls and clone size come straight from that table; D and trimming were deduced from the DNA. The sample holds 130,000 to 150,000 clones; 85% are singletons and the top ten take more than 2%. This clone was picked up one time. This CDR3 is built from 19 residues. The J segment lost 2 bases and the V segment lost 0 bases, leaving 12 bases of the junction unmatched. Per the germline V gene, CDR1 is KGHSH and CDR2 is LQKENI.

This clonotype was obtained from a human donor with acute or convalescent COVID-19. The donor label of this sample is uncertain. Sample: peripheral blood. The rearrangement links TRBV18 to TRBJ2-3, with 9 bases identical to TRBD2. The DNA of the CDR3 is TGTGCCAGCTCACCACCTTTGGGTGGAGCGGGGGGACTCACAGATACGCAGTATTTT. This translates into CASSPPLGGAGGLTDTQYF.